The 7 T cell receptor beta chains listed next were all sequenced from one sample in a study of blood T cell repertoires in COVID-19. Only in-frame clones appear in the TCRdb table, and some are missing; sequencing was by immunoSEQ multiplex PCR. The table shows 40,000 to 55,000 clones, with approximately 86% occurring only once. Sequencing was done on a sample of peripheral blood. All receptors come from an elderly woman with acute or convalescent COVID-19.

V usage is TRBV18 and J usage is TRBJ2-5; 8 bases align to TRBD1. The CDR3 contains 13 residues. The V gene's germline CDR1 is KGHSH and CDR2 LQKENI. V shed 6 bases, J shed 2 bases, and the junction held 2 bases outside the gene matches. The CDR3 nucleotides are TGTGCCAGCTCGAGGGACAGGCAAGAGACCCAGTACTTC. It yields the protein CASSRDRQETQYF.

The CDR3 sequence: CATSDPSGAEQETQYF. CDR3 bases: TGTGCCACCAGTGACCCCTCAGGAGCGGAACAAGAGACCCAGTACTTC. The chain links TRBV24-1 to TRBJ2-5, with a tentative D call TRBD2 (5 bases). The CDR3 runs 16 residues. Looked up from germline, CDR1 is KGHDR and CDR2 is SFDVKD. V was clipped by 4 bases and J by 2 bases, with 16 bases between them.

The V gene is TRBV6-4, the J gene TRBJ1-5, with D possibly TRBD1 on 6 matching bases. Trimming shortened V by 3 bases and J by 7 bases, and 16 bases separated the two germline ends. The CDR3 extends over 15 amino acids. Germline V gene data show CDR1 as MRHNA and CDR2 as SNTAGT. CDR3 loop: CASSESTGMGQPQHF. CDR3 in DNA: TGTGCCAGCAGTGAGTCGACAGGAATGGGACAGCCCCAGCATTTT.

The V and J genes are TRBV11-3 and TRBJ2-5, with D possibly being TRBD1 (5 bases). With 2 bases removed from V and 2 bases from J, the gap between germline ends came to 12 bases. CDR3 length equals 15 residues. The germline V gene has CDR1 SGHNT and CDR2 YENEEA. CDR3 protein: CASSLTEGAQETQYF. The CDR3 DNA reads TGTGCCAGCAGCTTAACTGAAGGGGCTCAAGAGACCCAGTACTTC.

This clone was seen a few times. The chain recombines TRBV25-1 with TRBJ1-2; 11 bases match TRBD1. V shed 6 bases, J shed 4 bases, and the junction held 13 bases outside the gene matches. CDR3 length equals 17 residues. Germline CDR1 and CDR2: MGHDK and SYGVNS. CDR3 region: CASRESGTGGLGYGYTF. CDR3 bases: TGTGCCAGCAGAGAGTCCGGGACAGGGGGATTAGGCTATGGCTACACCTTC.

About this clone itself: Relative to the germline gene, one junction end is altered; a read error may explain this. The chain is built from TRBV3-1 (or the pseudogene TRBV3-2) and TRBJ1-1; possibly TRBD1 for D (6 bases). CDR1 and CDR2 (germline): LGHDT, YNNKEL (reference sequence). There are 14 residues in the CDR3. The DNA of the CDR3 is TGTGCCAGCAGCCAAGCTCAGGGGAACTCTGAAGCTTTCTTT. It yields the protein CASSQAQGNSEAFF.

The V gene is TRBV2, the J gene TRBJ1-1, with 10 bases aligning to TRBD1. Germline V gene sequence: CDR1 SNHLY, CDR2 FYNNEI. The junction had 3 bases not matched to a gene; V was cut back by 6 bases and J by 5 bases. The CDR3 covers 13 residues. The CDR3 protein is CASSWTGGTEAFF. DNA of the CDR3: TGTGCCAGCAGCTGGACAGGGGGAACTGAAGCTTTCTTT.